Shown below are 25 T cell receptor beta chains from a single sample sequenced in a study of T cell clonotyping in hematopoietic cell transplantation listed by TCRdb under 2021. Library construction relied on the immunoSEQ multiplex PCR assay. The table comes from immuneACCESS by way of TCRdb, which keeps in-frame sequences with V and J called. Part of the clones is missing from these tables; in studies checked, under half for an unresolved V gene and the rest for unknown reasons. The sample table shows tens of thousands of clones, and 90% to 95% are seen once. The ten largest clones represent around 0.81% of the sample. The sequenced material came from peripheral blood mononuclear cells. These receptors originate from a woman in her 50s in good health. Some clones in this sample may be carry-over from other donors' samples.

Here the CDR3 reads CASSLPGWHEQFF. CDR3 coding DNA: TGTGCCAGCAGCTTACCAGGGTGGCATGAGCAGTTCTTC. The chain has TRBV7-2 and TRBJ2-1; D may be TRBD1 (5 bases). Trimming took off 2 bases at V and 8 bases at J, with 10 bases between the two ends. The CDR3 length is 13 residues. Germline loops: CDR1 SGHTA, CDR2 FQGNSA.

The chain joins TRBV11-2 to TRBJ1-3, with 11 bases matching TRBD1. With V trimmed by 5 bases and J by 9 bases, 6 bases remained unmatched. This CDR3 comprises 14 residues. CDR1 and CDR2 from the germline V gene are SGHAT and FQNNGV. In nucleotides, the CDR3 is TGTGCCAGCAGCCCCCTGGGACAGGGGGGCACCATATATTTT. This translates into CASSPLGQGGTIYF.

The chain recombines TRBV4-3 with TRBJ1-2, with D possibly being TRBD1 (5 bases). V lost 6 bases to trimming and J lost 7 bases, with 18 bases between them. CDR1 is LGHNA and CDR2 is YSLEER in the germline V gene. This CDR3 spans 14 amino acids. DNA of the CDR3: TGCGCCAGCAGGTCCAGCAGGGTTGATGGTGGCTACACCTTC. Amino acid sequence: CASRSSRVDGGYTF.

This chain uses TRBV7-3 with TRBJ1-2; no definite D call. CDR1 and CDR2 (germline): SGHTA, FQGTGA. V lost 2 bases, J lost 2 bases, and 12 bases lay in between. This CDR3 has 15 amino acids. The CDR3 protein is CASSLVGQENYGYTF. CDR3 DNA sequence: TGTGCCAGCAGCTTAGTCGGCCAGGAGAACTATGGCTACACCTTC.

The genes are TRBV6-1 and TRBJ2-1; no clear D. In germline, CDR1 is MNHNS, CDR2 SASEGT. Trimming took 6 bases from V and 3 from J, leaving 15 bases between them. There are 15 residues in the CDR3. CDR3 region: CASSQRQGDYNEQFF. The CDR3 DNA reads TGTGCCAGCAGCCAACGGCAAGGAGACTACAATGAGCAGTTCTTC.

The V and J genes are TRBV19 and TRBJ2-7; a possible D gene is TRBD2 (5 bases). Between the trimmed V and J ends, which lost 5 bases and 4 bases, there was a span of 12 bases. This CDR3 has 13 amino acids. The germline CDR1 and CDR2 sequences are LNHDA and SQIVND (reference sequence). The DNA of the CDR3 is TGTGCCAGTAGTGAGGGCCAACCTTACGAGCAGTACTTC. Its protein product is CASSEGQPYEQYF.

In this sample, this clone turned up once. The gene calls are TRBV7-9 and TRBJ1-2; D unresolved. The V end was cut by 1 base, the J end by 3 bases, with 6 bases between. This CDR3 is 13 amino acids long. The germline V gene has CDR1 SEHNR and CDR2 FQNEAQ (reference sequence). The CDR3 is CASSLEVYYGYTF. As DNA, the CDR3 is TGTGCCAGCAGCTTAGAGGTGTACTATGGCTACACCTTC.

This chain uses TRBV29-1 with TRBJ1-2, with TRBD1 as a possible D gene (5 bases). Trimming removed 1 base from V and 4 bases from J, with 13 bases in between. The CDR3 is 14 amino acids. Germline-derived CDR1 and CDR2 are SQVTM and ANQGSEA. This CDR3 reads CSVEVGQGLYGYTF. Here the CDR3 DNA reads TGCAGCGTTGAAGTGGGGCAGGGACTCTATGGCTACACCTTC.

The gene calls are TRBV7-2 and TRBJ1-6; D not certain. The CDR3 spans 11 residues. Germline values: CDR1 SGHTA, CDR2 FQGNSA. V was pared by 4 bases and J by 13 bases, with 8 bases between. The CDR3 sequence: CASSSNLPLHF. As DNA, the CDR3 is TGTGCCAGCAGCTCAAACCTCCCCCTCCACTTT. The full variable domain, completed using reference TRBV7-2 and TRBJ1-6, is GAGVSQSPSNKVTEKGKDVELRCDPISGHTALYWYRQSLGQGLEFLIYFQGNSAPDKSGLPSDRFSAERTGGSVSTLTIQRTQQEDSAVYLCASSSNLPLHFGNGTRLTVT.

The chain joins TRBV30 to TRBJ2-7, with D perhaps matching TRBD1 (5 bases). This CDR3 has 11 amino acids. The germline gives CDR1 GTSNPN, CDR2 SVGIG (reference sequence). The V gene lost 1 base and the J gene lost 7 bases, with 8 bases spanning the gap. The CDR3 protein is CAWSAQGEQYF. In DNA form, the CDR3 reads TGTGCCTGGAGTGCGCAGGGAGAGCAGTACTTC.

V is TRBV11-2 and J is TRBJ2-1; weak D call: TRBD2 (5 bases). The CDR3 runs 14 residues. Deletions cut 5 bases from V and 3 bases from J, with 11 bases between. Germline loops: CDR1 SGHAT, CDR2 FQNNGV. The DNA of the CDR3 is TGTGCCAGCAGCACGCGGACTTTCTACAATGAGCAGTTCTTC. Translating gives CASSTRTFYNEQFF.

This rearrangement joins TRBV9 to TRBJ1-1, with D perhaps TRBD1 (5 bases). The CDR3 has 15 amino acids. Germline V gene sequence: CDR1 SGDLS, CDR2 YYNGEE. V was clipped by 3 bases and J by 5 bases, with 17 bases between them. CDR3 bases: TGTGCCAGCAGCGCCACCAGGGCTACGGGTACTGAAGCTTTCTTT. It specifies CASSATRATGTEAFF.

The chain couples TRBV19 to TRBJ2-7, with TRBD2 matching over 11 bases. Per germline, CDR1 LNHDA and CDR2 SQIVND (reference sequence). Trimming removed 2 bases from V and 2 bases from J; junction bases left unmatched: 2. This CDR3 is 15 amino acids long. CDR3 region: CASSIRSGGAYEQYF. The CDR3 DNA sequence: TGTGCCAGTAGTATACGTAGCGGGGGGGCCTACGAGCAGTACTTC.

This rearrangement joins TRBV2 to TRBJ2-1; D call uncertain. This CDR3 is built from 13 residues. V was shortened by 10 bases and J by 7 bases, with 17 bases between the two germline ends. Looked up from germline, CDR1 is SNHLY and CDR2 is FYNNEI. The DNA of the CDR3 is TGTGCCACCCAGCCGCTAGGGTTAAATGAGCAGTTCTTC. It translates to CATQPLGLNEQFF.

The sample holds a few counts of this clone. This sequence joins TRBV6-5 and TRBJ1-2; 8 bases agree with TRBD1. The CDR3 contains 14 residues. Germline values: CDR1 MNHEY, CDR2 SVGAGI. Trimming cost V 3 bases and J 7 bases; bases outside gene matches: 7. CDR3 residues: CASSYQQGVGGYTF. The CDR3 DNA follows: TGTGCCAGCAGTTATCAACAGGGGGTCGGTGGCTACACCTTC.

The genes are TRBV7-3 and TRBJ2-2; D gene unclear. This CDR3 region has 15 residues. Trimming took 5 bases from V and 3 from J, leaving 13 bases between them. CDR1 and CDR2 (germline): SGHTA, FQGTGA. CDR3 sequence (DNA): TGTGCCAGCAGCCCCCGGTCCACTGACACCGGGGAGCTGTTTTTT. It encodes CASSPRSTDTGELFF.

The chain is built from TRBV29-1 and TRBJ1-1; perhaps TRBD1 as D (5 bases). The CDR3 is made up of 13 amino acids. Germline-derived CDR1 and CDR2 are SQVTM and ANQGSEA. Trimming took off 3 bases at V and 3 bases at J, with 11 bases between the two ends. In DNA form, the CDR3 reads TGCAGCGTTGACGGCAGGGATGACACTGAAGCTTTCTTT. It encodes CSVDGRDDTEAFF.

The genes are TRBV4-3 and TRBJ2-3; the D is unclear. The ends were cut back, 0 bases at V and 6 bases at J, with 7 bases in the middle. CDR3 length equals 13 residues. Germline CDR1 is LGHNA and CDR2 is YSLEER. CDR3 residues: CASSQDPSDTQYF. CDR3 in DNA: TGCGCCAGCAGCCAAGATCCATCGGATACGCAGTATTTT.

The chain uses TRBV5-1 and TRBJ1-2; TRBD1 is a possible D gene (6 bases). The CDR3 is 15 residues long. Germline V gene data show CDR1 as SGHRS and CDR2 as YFSETQ. V was pared by 4 bases and J by 0 bases, with 13 bases between. The CDR3 sequence is CASSLGQPTNYGYTF. The CDR3 region has the DNA TGCGCCAGCAGCCTGGGACAACCGACTAACTATGGCTACACCTTC. Together with reference TRBV5-1 and TRBJ1-2, the CDR3 gives the full variable domain: KAGVTQTPRYLIKTRGQQVTLSCSPISGHRSVSWYQQTPGQGLQFLFEYFSETQRNKGNFPGRFSGRQFSNSRSEMNVSTLELGDSALYLCASSLGQPTNYGYTFGSGTRLTVV.

This sequence joins TRBV5-8 and TRBJ2-3, with D perhaps TRBD2 (5 bases). The germline gives CDR1 SGHTS, CDR2 YDEGEE. Trimming removed 3 bases at V and 5 bases at J, with 10 bases between. CDR3 length: 13 amino acids. CDR3 DNA sequence: TGTGCCAGCAGCTCCGAACGGGGAGATACGCAGTATTTT. This gives the protein CASSSERGDTQYF.

This clone showed up just a few times. The chain recombines TRBV12-5 with TRBJ2-1, with TRBD2 identical over 15 bases. Germline V CDR1 and CDR2: LGHNT, FRNRAP. The V segment lost 5 bases and the J segment 9 bases; nucleotides outside the gene matches: 8. The CDR3 spans 16 residues. CDR3 sequence: CASGATGTSGGIEQFF. As DNA, the CDR3 is TGTGCTAGTGGTGCAACCGGGACTAGCGGGGGGATTGAGCAGTTCTTC.

The chain uses TRBV6-1 and TRBJ2-7, with D perhaps TRBD1 (6 bases). The CDR3 extends over 13 amino acids. V was shortened by 7 bases and J by 1 base, with 11 bases between the two germline ends. Per the germline V gene, CDR1 is MNHNS and CDR2 is SASEGT. The CDR3 region is CASTKDRSYEQYF. Written as DNA, the CDR3 is TGTGCCAGCACCAAGGACAGATCCTACGAGCAGTACTTC.

This chain links TRBV10-3 with TRBJ2-3; 13 bases are a match to TRBD2. V lost 6 bases and J lost 2; bases outside the gene matches: 8. This CDR3 is built from 17 residues. Germline V gives CDR1 ENHRY, CDR2 SYGVKD. CDR3 bases: TGTGCCATCAGACGGACTAGCGGGGGCGTTAACACAGATACGCAGTATTTT. This encodes CAIRRTSGGVNTDTQYF.

The chain couples TRBV7-3 to TRBJ1-3; no clear D gene. The CDR3 consists of 15 residues. Germline V lookup: CDR1 SGHTA, CDR2 FQGTGA. V was cut by 0 bases and J by 0 bases, with 6 bases left in between. CDR3 coding DNA: TGTGCCAGCAGCTTAACGGGAGGCTCTGGAAACACCATATATTTT. This translates into CASSLTGGSGNTIYF.

This sequence joins TRBV30 and TRBJ1-5; D remains unclear. This CDR3 has 12 residues. Germline values: CDR1 GTSNPN, CDR2 SVGIG (reference sequence). V was pared by 5 bases and J by 7 bases, with 12 bases between. The CDR3 is CAWEVGGQPQHF. The DNA for the CDR3 is TGTGCCTGGGAGGTGGGTGGACAGCCCCAGCATTTT.